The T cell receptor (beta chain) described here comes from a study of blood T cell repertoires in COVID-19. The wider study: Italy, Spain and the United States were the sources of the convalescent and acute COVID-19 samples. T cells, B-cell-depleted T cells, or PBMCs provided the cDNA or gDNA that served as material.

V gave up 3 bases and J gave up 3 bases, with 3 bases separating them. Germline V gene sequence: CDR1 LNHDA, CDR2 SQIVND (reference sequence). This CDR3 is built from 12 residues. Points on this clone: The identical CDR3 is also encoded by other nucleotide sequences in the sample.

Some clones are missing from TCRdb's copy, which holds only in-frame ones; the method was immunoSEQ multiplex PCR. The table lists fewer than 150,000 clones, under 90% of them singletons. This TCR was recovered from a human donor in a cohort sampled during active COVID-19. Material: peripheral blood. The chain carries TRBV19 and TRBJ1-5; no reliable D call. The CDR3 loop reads CASSILNQPQHF. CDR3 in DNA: TGTGCCAGTAGTATCCTCAATCAGCCCCAGCATTTT.